This T cell receptor (beta chain) derives from a study of control samples from healthy donors and cancer patients. Assay used: immunoSEQ multiplex PCR; TCRdb lists only in-frame clones, some missing. The sample holds more than 25,000 clones, approximately 94% seen once. Looked up from germline, CDR1 is SGHVS and CDR2 is FQNEAQ. The CDR3 is 15 amino acids. The V gene lost 5 bases and the J gene lost 5 bases, with 16 bases spanning the gap. V usage is TRBV7-8 and J usage is TRBJ2-1; D possibly matches TRBD1 or TRBD2 (5 bases each). This receptor was identified in a man between 60 and 70 years old in good health. The sequencing sample was made of blood. CDR3 sequence (DNA): TGTGCCAGCAGCCTCTACCGGGGCGACCACAATGAGCAGTTCTTC. The encoded protein is CASSLYRGDHNEQFF. Supplemented by reference TRBV7-8 and TRBJ2-1, the full variable domain reads GAGVSQSPRYKVAKRGQDVALRCDPISGHVSLFWYQQALGQGPEFLTYFQNEAQLDKSGLPSDRFFAERPEGSVSTLKIQRTQQEDSAVYLCASSLYRGDHNEQFFGPGTRLTVL.